Shown below are 5 T cell receptor beta chains from a single sample sequenced in a study of response to subunit inactivated influenza vaccine. TCRdb redid the calling of the RT-PCR reads with MiXCR, one entry per CDR3 protein. The table shows some 570,000 distinct CDR3 sequences, with approximately 10% occurring only once. These data also featured in a second study, about T cells expressing NK-cell markers. That work contributes: 5'RACE template switching with UMIs produced the TCR beta cDNA.

Sequencing was performed on PBMCs from blood, taken on the day of vaccination. These receptors all stem from a man aged 45 to 65 who received an inactivated influenza vaccine.

This clonotype occurred many times. The chain recombines TRBV4-2 with TRBJ2-2, with TRBD2 matching over 7 bases. J gave up 0 bases and V 5 bases, and 3 bases lay outside the gene matches. There are 15 residues in the CDR3. Germline V gene data show CDR1 as LGHNA and CDR2 as YNFKEQ. The CDR3 coding sequence is TGTGCCAGCAGCGGAGCGGGAACGAACACCGGGGAGCTGTTTTTT. It codes for CASSGAGTNTGELFF.

This clonotype was counted a few times. This sequence joins TRBV4-1 and TRBJ2-3, with TRBD1 as a possible D gene (6 bases). Germline CDR1 reads MGHRA; CDR2 reads YSYEKL. There are 16 residues in the CDR3. V was trimmed by 5 bases and J by 2 bases, leaving 17 bases between them. DNA of the CDR3: TGCGCCAGCAGCTCTCAGGGGAATCCTCCCACAGATACGCAGTATTTT. Its protein product is CASSSQGNPPTDTQYF.

V usage is TRBV14 and J usage is TRBJ1-1; D not resolved. The germline CDR1 and CDR2 sequences are SGHDN and FVKESK. The CDR3 is 12 amino acids. Trimming removed 1 base at V and 11 bases at J, with 11 bases between. The CDR3: CASSQGPGRAFF. The CDR3 DNA reads TGTGCCAGCAGCCAAGGTCCCGGGCGGGCTTTCTTT. The variable domain in full, completed from reference TRBV14 and TRBJ1-1, reads EAGVTQFPSHSVIEKGQTVTLRCDPISGHDNLYWYRRVMGKEIKFLLHFVKESKQDESGMPNNRFLAERTGGTYSTLKVQPAELEDSGVYFCASSQGPGRAFFGQGTRLTVV.

This clonotype has more than one count but fewer than ten. V is TRBV5-1 and J is TRBJ2-1; 8 bases are a match to TRBD2. CDR3 length equals 15 residues. Germline lookup yields CDR1 SGHRS and CDR2 YFSETQ. With 4 bases clipped from V and 4 bases from J, the junction kept 7 bases outside the gene matches. The CDR3 loop reads CASSGLAGTYNEQFF. In nucleotides, the CDR3 is TGCGCCAGCAGCGGATTAGCGGGGACATACAATGAGCAGTTCTTC. The full variable domain, in which reference TRBV5-1 and TRBJ2-1 provide the parts outside the CDR3, is KAGVTQTPRYLIKTRGQQVTLSCSPISGHRSVSWYQQTPGQGLQFLFEYFSETQRNKGNFPGRFSGRQFSNSRSEMNVSTLELGDSALYLCASSGLAGTYNEQFFGPGTRLTVL.

This clonotype has just a few counts. The rearrangement links TRBV12-3 or TRBV12-4 to TRBJ2-3; D is ambiguous. The CDR3 is 11 residues long. Deletions cut 6 bases from V and 7 bases from J, with 8 bases between. CDR3 nucleotide sequence: TGTGCCAGCAGCAGTATTAATACGCAGTATTTT. It encodes CASSSINTQYF.